The sequence of this T cell receptor beta chain was determined in a study of CD8+ T cells in alopecia areata. Sequencing used cDNA as its template, made by extracting RNA and reverse transcribing it. Assay used: immunoSEQ multiplex PCR; TCRdb lists only in-frame clones, some missing. The data contain 150,000 to 200,000 clones, around 50% of them singletons. The CDR3 spans 11 residues. Germline V lookup: CDR1 SQVTM, CDR2 ANQGSEA. The V and J ends lost 0 bases and 9 bases respectively, with 8 bases between them. The chain has TRBV29-1 and TRBJ2-5, with D possibly being TRBD2 (5 bases). The clonotype comes from a human donor with alopecia areata. The sequencing used CD4+ T cells sorted from blood, collected at week 0. CDR3 amino acids: CSVEDPGAQYF. The CDR3 nucleotides read TGCAGCGTTGAAGACCCCGGGGCCCAGTACTTC.